Below are 9 T cell receptor beta chains sequenced from a single sample in a study of pediatric ulcerative colitis. During colonoscopy, one to two rectal pinch biopsies were collected. This table comes from immunoSEQ multiplex PCR, and its TCRdb copy is limited to in-frame clones, with some not included. The data hold 30,000 to 35,000 clones, with 80% to 90% observed a single time. The sequenced material came from gut tissue. These receptors all come from a boy younger than 18 with mild ulcerative colitis.

The rearrangement joins TRBV27 to TRBJ1-2; D is undetermined. Trimming left V 1 base short and J 1 base short, with 19 bases between. The CDR3 length is 18 residues. The V gene's germline CDR1 is MNHEY and CDR2 SMNVEV (reference sequence). This CDR3 reads CASSLYFREGEVNYGYTF. CDR3 nucleotide sequence: TGTGCCAGCAGTTTATATTTCCGGGAGGGCGAGGTTAACTATGGCTACACCTTC.

Remarks on this clone: A junction boundary mismatches the germline segment, possibly from a read error. V usage is TRBV6-7 and J usage is TRBJ1-5, with a possible D match to TRBD1 (5 bases). TRBV6-7 is known as an ORF, though its function is uncertain. CDR3 length equals 15 residues. CDR3 sequence reads: CASSHSGGRYQPQHF. CDR3 coding DNA: TGTGCCAGCAGTCACTCGGGGGGTCGGTATCAGCCCCAGCATTTT.

The rearrangement uses TRBV19 and TRBJ2-2; 9 bases match TRBD1. Germline V gives CDR1 LNHDA, CDR2 SQIVND (reference sequence). The CDR3 is 15 residues long. The trim removed 8 bases at V and 4 bases at J, leaving 8 bases unmatched. This CDR3 is CASLGQGRGTGELFF. The CDR3 DNA reads TGTGCCAGTCTAGGACAGGGGAGGGGCACCGGGGAGCTGTTTTTT.

This clone was picked up one time. The CDR3 coding sequence is TGTGCCAGCAGCCCCTCTGGGACCGGAGCCTACGAGCAGTACTTC. This codes for CASSPSGTGAYEQYF. The chain joins TRBV7-3 to TRBJ2-7; D might be TRBD1 or TRBD2, each matching 5 bases. Germline lookup yields CDR1 SGHTA and CDR2 FQGTGA. The length of the CDR3 is 15 residues. V shed 5 bases and J shed 2 bases, with 16 bases lying between them.

This chain uses TRBV7-6 with TRBJ1-6, with unresolved D. Germline CDR1 SGHVS, CDR2 FNYEAQ. The CDR3 sequence is 13 residues long. Trimming took off 5 bases at V and 9 bases at J, with 11 bases between the two ends. The CDR3 nucleotides read TGTGCCAGCAGCGGAGCTCGGGGTTCACCCCTCCACTTT. Amino acid sequence: CASSGARGSPLHF.

The chain joins TRBV5-1 to TRBJ2-1; 7 bases match TRBD1. This CDR3 region has 13 residues. Losses at the gene ends were 4 bases for V and 4 bases for J; bases not matched to a gene: 2. Germline V CDR1 and CDR2: SGHRS, YFSETQ. The CDR3 DNA sequence: TGCGCCAGCAGCCTGGACAGGTACAATGAGCAGTTCTTC. Translated: CASSLDRYNEQFF.

This chain joins TRBV2 and TRBJ2-5; 8 positions match TRBD2. Trimming took 0 bases from V and 2 from J; bases not matched to a gene: 14. The CDR3 has 19 residues. Looked up from germline, CDR1 is SNHLY and CDR2 is FYNNEI. For the CDR3, the DNA is TGTGCCAGCAGTGAAGCGCTTGGGGCTAGCGGGTTTCGTCAAGAGACCCAGTACTTC. This encodes CASSEALGASGFRQETQYF.

The rearrangement uses TRBV5-1 and TRBJ1-2, with TRBD1 matching 7 bases. Germline assignment: CDR1 SGHRS and CDR2 YFSETQ. The CDR3 is 14 amino acids. V was clipped by 2 bases and J by 2 bases; unmatched bases: 3. The CDR3 here is CASSLTGENYGYTF. In DNA, the CDR3 is TGCGCCAGCAGCTTAACAGGGGAGAACTATGGCTACACCTTC.

The chain links TRBV4-1 to TRBJ1-5, with a weak D call TRBD1 (5 bases). This CDR3 comprises 15 residues. Trimming cost V 0 bases and J 7 bases, with 13 bases left between them. Germline V gene lookup returns CDR1 MGHRA and CDR2 YSYEKL. The CDR3 protein is CASSQDSQGAQPQHF. The DNA of the CDR3 is TGCGCCAGCAGCCAAGATTCTCAGGGTGCACAGCCCCAGCATTTT.